These 21 T cell receptor beta chains share one sample of origin, sequenced in a study of cytomegalovirus exposure and HLA in healthy donors. Amplification used 60 Vbeta primers and 13 Jbeta primers. Profiled with immunoSEQ multiplex PCR; TCRdb holds only in-frame clones, not every one. This sample has some 78,000 clones, with around 70% found just once. Source material: PBMCs. All receptors derive from a man in his forties or fifties in good health and CMV-seropositive.

The CDR3 reads CASSRFQGAQETQYF. The CDR3 coding sequence is TGTGCCAGCAGCCGATTTCAGGGGGCACAAGAGACCCAGTACTTC. The J gene is TRBJ2-5, the V gene TRBV7-8; TRBD1 matches at 8 bases. Germline values: CDR1 SGHVS, CDR2 FQNEAQ. CDR3 length: 15 residues. The J segment lost 2 bases and the V segment lost 5 bases, leaving 7 bases of the junction unmatched. The full variable domain, in which reference TRBV7-8 and TRBJ2-5 provide the parts outside the CDR3, is GAGVSQSPRYKVAKRGQDVALRCDPISGHVSLFWYQQALGQGPEFLTYFQNEAQLDKSGLPSDRFFAERPEGSVSTLKIQRTQQEDSAVYLCASSRFQGAQETQYFGPGTRLLVL.

The rearrangement joins TRBV6-5 to TRBJ2-5; unclear D gene. V lost 2 bases and J 4 bases, leaving 8 bases between the germline ends. This CDR3 spans 13 amino acids. CDR1 and CDR2 (germline): MNHEY, SVGAGI. In DNA form, the CDR3 reads TGTGCCAGCAGTTACGCGGTGCGAGAGACCCAGTACTTC. This encodes CASSYAVRETQYF.

The chain combines TRBV7-2 with TRBJ2-1; 8 nucleotides line up with TRBD1. V gave up 7 bases and J gave up 3 bases; unmatched junction bases: 2. Germline loops: CDR1 SGHTA, CDR2 FQGNSA. The CDR3 extends over 13 amino acids. DNA of the CDR3: TGTGCCAGCAAACAGGGGGGCTACAATGAGCAGTTCTTC. Encoded protein: CASKQGGYNEQFF.

The chain joins TRBV7-9 to TRBJ2-7, with 9 bases fitting TRBD1. Per germline, CDR1 SEHNR and CDR2 FQNEAQ (reference sequence). The CDR3 is made up of 14 amino acids. The junction had 6 bases not matched to a gene; V was cut back by 5 bases and J by 4 bases. Here the CDR3 DNA reads TGTGCCAGCAGCCGGACAGGGGTTTTGTACGAGCAGTACTTC. Translating it yields CASSRTGVLYEQYF. The complete variable domain, with remaining parts taken from reference TRBV7-9 and TRBJ2-7, reads DTGVSQNPRHKITKRGQNVTFRCDPISEHNRLYWYRQTLGQGPEFLTYFQNEAQLEKSRLLSDRFSAERPKGSFSTLEIQRTEQGDSAMYLCASSRTGVLYEQYFGPGTRLTVT.

A few counts support this clone. The chain is built from TRBV7-2 and TRBJ2-7; possible D gene TRBD2, 5 bases. The CDR3 is 13 amino acids. The V gene lost 2 bases and the J gene lost 1 base, with 6 bases spanning the gap. Germline assignment: CDR1 SGHTA and CDR2 FQGNSA. CDR3: CASSLRESYEQYF. The DNA for the CDR3 is TGTGCCAGCAGCTTAAGGGAGTCCTACGAGCAGTACTTC.

This rearrangement joins TRBV6-6 to TRBJ2-7; 8 positions match TRBD1. Germline V gene lookup returns CDR1 MNHNY and CDR2 SVGAGI (reference sequence). The CDR3 runs to 15 residues. With V trimmed by 9 bases and J by 1 base, 11 bases remained unmatched. CDR3 DNA sequence: TGTGCCAGACCAGCCGGGACAGGTCATTCCTACGAGCAGTACTTC. The encoded protein is CARPAGTGHSYEQYF.

The chain links TRBV30 to TRBJ2-1; D is possibly TRBD2 (6 bases). The germline gives CDR1 GTSNPN, CDR2 SVGIG (reference sequence). The V end lost 4 bases, the J end lost 4 bases, and 17 bases lay between the germline ends. This CDR3 contains 15 residues. Here the CDR3 reads CAWTTGGSGYNEQFF. The DNA for the CDR3 is TGTGCCTGGACTACTGGGGGTAGCGGTTACAATGAGCAGTTCTTC.

This clone showed up just a few times. The CDR3 sequence: CASSFRDPSYGYTF. CDR3 coding DNA: TGTGCCAGCAGTTTCCGGGATCCTTCCTATGGCTACACCTTC. The rearrangement links TRBV27 to TRBJ1-2; D gene unclear. The CDR3 loop spans 14 amino acids. V was shortened by 3 bases and J by 4 bases, with 12 bases between the two germline ends. Germline CDR1 is MNHEY and CDR2 is SMNVEV (reference sequence).

The chain carries TRBV7-8 and TRBJ1-2; possible D gene TRBD1, 6 bases. From germline, CDR1 is SGHVS and CDR2 FQNEAQ. The V end was cut by 6 bases, the J end by 4 bases, with 18 bases between. The CDR3 runs 15 residues. In DNA, the CDR3 is TGTGCCAGCAGTTCCCCAGGGGCCACGGGCTATGGCTACACCTTC. Protein product: CASSSPGATGYGYTF.

The chain joins TRBV6-1 to TRBJ2-7; the D is unclear. CDR3 length equals 12 residues. The V and J ends lost 3 bases and 10 bases respectively, with 13 bases between them. Germline V lookup: CDR1 MNHNS, CDR2 SASEGT. CDR3 sequence (DNA): TGTGCCAGCAGTGATGGCGCCTTAGCTCAGTACTTC. Its translation is CASSDGALAQYF.

The CDR3 coding sequence is TGCAGCGTTGGAACCGAGTTCGAGCAGTACTTC. Its translation: CSVGTEFEQYF. This chain links TRBV29-1 with TRBJ2-7; no definite D call. V was pared by 4 bases and J by 6 bases, with 10 bases between. CDR3 size: 11 residues. Per germline, CDR1 SQVTM and CDR2 ANQGSEA.

J is TRBJ2-2 and V is TRBV7-9, with D possibly matching TRBD1 (6 bases). CDR1 SEHNR and CDR2 FQNEAQ come from the germline V gene (reference sequence). This CDR3 comprises 16 residues. Between the trimmed V and J ends, which lost 0 bases and 2 bases, there was a span of 10 bases. CDR3 sequence (DNA): TGTGCCAGCAGCTTAGCTGGGACACAAAACACCGGGGAGCTGTTTTTT. This codes for CASSLAGTQNTGELFF.

This clone was observed a few times. The chain has TRBV30 and TRBJ1-6, with D perhaps TRBD1 (6 bases). CDR1 is GTSNPN, CDR2 SVGIG, per germline (reference sequence). This CDR3 has 15 amino acids. V dropped 5 bases and J dropped 10 bases, with 21 bases sitting between them. The CDR3 is CAWEPPDRPRSPLHF. The CDR3 DNA reads TGTGCCTGGGAGCCCCCCGACAGGCCAAGGTCACCCCTCCACTTT.

The chain joins TRBV7-3 to TRBJ2-1, with 7 bases aligning to TRBD1. J gave up 4 bases and V 4 bases, and 1 base lay outside the gene matches. Per the germline V gene, CDR1 is SGHTA and CDR2 is FQGTGA. The CDR3 length is 13 residues. The CDR3 is CASSSGQYNEQFF. The CDR3 nucleotides are TGTGCCAGCAGCTCGGGACAGTACAATGAGCAGTTCTTC.

The chain's CDR3 is CASSLDRVPYEQYF. CDR3 DNA sequence: TGTGCCAGCAGCTTAGACAGGGTCCCCTACGAGCAGTACTTC. The chain has TRBV13 and TRBJ2-7; a weak D match, TRBD1 (6 bases). Trimming stripped 1 base from V and 2 bases from J, with 9 bases between. CDR3 size: 14 residues. Per germline, CDR1 PRHDT and CDR2 FYEKMQ (reference sequence).

This chain joins TRBV7-9 and TRBJ2-3, with D possibly being TRBD2 (6 bases). This CDR3 spans 16 amino acids. Germline V gives CDR1 SEHNR, CDR2 FQNEAQ (reference sequence). Deletions cut 8 bases from V and 2 bases from J, with 20 bases between. As DNA, the CDR3 is TGTGCCAGCGGCATCCATGCGGGGCCATCCACAGATACGCAGTATTTT. Protein sequence: CASGIHAGPSTDTQYF.

This clone was detected once. The chain has TRBV4-1 and TRBJ1-2; TRBD1 might be the D (5 bases). CDR1 and CDR2 from the germline V gene are MGHRA and YSYEKL. V shed 4 bases and J shed 6 bases, with 15 bases lying between them. The CDR3 consists of 14 residues. The CDR3 coding sequence is TGCGCCAGCAGCCCTACCCCGACCAGGGATGGCTACACCTTC. Its protein product is CASSPTPTRDGYTF.

The genes are TRBV9 and TRBJ2-7, with TRBD2 matching 7 bases. V lost 4 bases and J lost 6; bases outside the gene matches: 10. The germline V gene encodes CDR1 SGDLS and CDR2 YYNGEE. The CDR3 totals 14 residues. CDR3: CASSSNGGRLEQYF. The CDR3 bases are TGTGCCAGCAGCTCGAACGGCGGGAGACTCGAGCAGTACTTC. The entire variable domain, with the rest obtained from reference TRBV9 and TRBJ2-7, is as follows: DSGVTQTPKHLITATGQRVTLRCSPRSGDLSVYWYQQSLDQGLQFLIQYYNGEERAKGNILERFSAQQFPDLHSELNLSSLELGDSALYFCASSSNGGRLEQYFGPGTRLTVT.

The chain uses TRBV29-1 and TRBJ2-3, with D possibly matching TRBD2 (6 bases). This CDR3 has 14 amino acids. Between the trimmed V and J ends, which lost 8 bases and 2 bases, there was a span of 17 bases. Germline loops: CDR1 SQVTM, CDR2 ANQGSEA. CDR3: CSFLGDSFTDTQYF. CDR3 nucleotides: TGCAGCTTCCTAGGGGACTCCTTCACAGATACGCAGTATTTT.

The CDR3, as DNA: TGTGCCAGCAGCCGCGAACTAGCGGGAGGGGCCTACGAGCAGTACTTC. Translation: CASSRELAGGAYEQYF. This rearrangement joins TRBV4-2 to TRBJ2-7, with TRBD2 matching 13 bases. Germline V CDR1 and CDR2: LGHNA, YNFKEQ. With 4 bases clipped from V and 2 bases from J, the junction kept 5 bases outside the gene matches. The CDR3 spans 16 residues.

This clone was seen just once. This same CDR3 is encoded by further DNA sequences in the sample. The chain employs TRBV7-2 and TRBJ1-2, with 10 bases fitting TRBD1. CDR1 and CDR2 from the germline V gene are SGHTA and FQGNSA. V shed 5 bases, J shed 7 bases, and the junction held 10 bases outside the gene matches. The CDR3 loop spans 15 amino acids. CDR3 region: CASSTDRGQVRGYTF. The CDR3 coding sequence is TGTGCCAGCAGCACAGACAGGGGGCAAGTTCGTGGCTACACCTTC.